This TCR beta chain was identified during a study of blood T cell repertoires in COVID-19. V gave up 3 bases and J gave up 2 bases, with 9 bases separating them. The CDR3 runs 14 residues. CDR1 is KGHSH and CDR2 is LQKENI in the germline V gene. Clones were read by immunoSEQ multiplex PCR, and TCRdb kept only the in-frame ones, dropping some. The table lists some 120,000 clones, roughly four fifths of them singletons. This clone was seen only a few times. The sample has other DNA sequences that encode this CDR3 too. The V gene is TRBV18, the J gene TRBJ2-3; D unclear. Sequenced: PBMCs or T cells enriched from blood (not recorded which). The receptor's source is a man aged 25 to 45 who had recovered from COVID-19. CDR3 bases: TGTGCCAGCTCACCCTCTAGATCCACAGATACGCAGTATTTT. It is translated as CASSPSRSTDTQYF.